Included here is one T cell receptor (beta chain) sequence, with context. These data originate in a study of control samples from healthy donors and cancer patients. Measured with immunoSEQ multiplex PCR; TCRdb has only the in-frame clones, and not every one. Altogether around 76,000 clones are present, roughly nine tenths being singletons, with the ten largest covering around 9.5%. The germline V gene encodes CDR1 LGHNA and CDR2 YSLEER. V shed 0 bases and J 1 base; nucleotides not matched to a gene: 9. CDR3 length equals 19 residues. The receptor's source is a woman aged 45-65 years with colorectal cancer. The genes are TRBV4-3 and TRBJ2-1; 10 bases fit TRBD2. The sample taken for sequencing was PBMCs. CDR3 amino acids: CASSQDQSGGANSYNEQFF. DNA of the CDR3: TGCGCCAGCAGCCAAGATCAGAGCGGGGGGGCCAATTCCTACAATGAGCAGTTCTTC.